Sequencing of this T cell receptor beta chain was carried out in a study of cytomegalovirus exposure and HLA in healthy donors. Per germline, CDR1 MNHEY and CDR2 SMNVEV (reference sequence). V trimming: 5 bases; J trimming: 6 bases; junction bases outside the gene matches: 12. CDR3 length: 16 amino acids. The study ran its PCR with 60 Vbeta and 13 Jbeta primers. Some clones are missing from TCRdb's copy, which holds only in-frame ones; the method was immunoSEQ multiplex PCR. The sample has more than 150,000 clones; about 80% are singletons. Broader study findings: In a later analysis, TCR beta V- and J-gene trimming was associated with a missense DCLRE1C variant. Compared with the roughly 700-donor mean, an Asian-associated ancestry cluster reportedly had fewer N-insertions, according to a later analysis.

Remarks on this clone: Its specificity is unknown.

This chain connects TRBV27 to TRBJ2-1, with 8 bases that match TRBD1. The sequenced sample consisted of PBMCs. The receptor was derived from a man aged 40-55 years in good health and CMV-seronegative. As DNA, the CDR3 is TGTGCCAGCAGTACCCGTCCAGGGGGCCGGGTCAATGAGCAGTTCTTC. Its protein is CASSTRPGGRVNEQFF.